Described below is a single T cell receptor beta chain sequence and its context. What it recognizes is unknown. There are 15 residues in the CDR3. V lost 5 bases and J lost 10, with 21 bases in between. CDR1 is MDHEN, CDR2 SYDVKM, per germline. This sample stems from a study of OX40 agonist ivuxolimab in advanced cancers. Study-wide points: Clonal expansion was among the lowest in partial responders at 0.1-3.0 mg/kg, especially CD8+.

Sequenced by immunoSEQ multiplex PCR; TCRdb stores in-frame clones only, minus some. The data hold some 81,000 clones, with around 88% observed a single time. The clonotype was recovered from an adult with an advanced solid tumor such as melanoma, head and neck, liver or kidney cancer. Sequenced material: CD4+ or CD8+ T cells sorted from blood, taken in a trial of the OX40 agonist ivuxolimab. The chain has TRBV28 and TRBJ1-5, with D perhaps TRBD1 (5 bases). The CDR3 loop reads CASSHSTGPRVPQHF. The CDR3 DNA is TGTGCCAGCAGTCACTCGACGGGGCCACGCGTACCCCAGCATTTT.